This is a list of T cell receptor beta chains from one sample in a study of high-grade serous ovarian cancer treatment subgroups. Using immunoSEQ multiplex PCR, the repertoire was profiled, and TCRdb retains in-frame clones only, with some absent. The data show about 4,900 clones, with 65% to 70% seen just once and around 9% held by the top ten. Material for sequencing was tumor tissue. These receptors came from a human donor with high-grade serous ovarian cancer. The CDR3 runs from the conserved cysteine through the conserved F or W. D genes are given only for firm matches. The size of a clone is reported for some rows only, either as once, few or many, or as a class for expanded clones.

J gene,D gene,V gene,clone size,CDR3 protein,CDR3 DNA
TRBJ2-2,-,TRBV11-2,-,CASSFTGPGELFF,TGTGCCAGCAGCTTCACAGGACCCGGGGAGCTGTTTTTT
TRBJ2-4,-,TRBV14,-,CASSQDTQNIQYF,TGTGCCAGCAGCCAAGATACCCAAAACATTCAGTACTTC
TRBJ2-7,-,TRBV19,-,CASSIDPAANEQYF,TGTGCCAGTAGTATAGATCCCGCAGCTAACGAGCAGTACTTC
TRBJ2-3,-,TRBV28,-,CASSLRGGSTDTQYF,TGTGCCAGCAGTTTAAGGGGGGGTAGCACAGATACGCAGTATTTT
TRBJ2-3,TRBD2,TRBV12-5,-,CASRAGVVTDTQYF,TGTGCTAGTCGTGCGGGAGTGGTCACAGATACGCAGTATTTT
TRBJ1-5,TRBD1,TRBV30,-,CAWSYRGWTGMGQPQHF,TGTGCCTGGAGTTATCGAGGGTGGACAGGTATGGGTCAGCCCCAGCATTTT
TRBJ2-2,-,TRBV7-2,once,CASSLAGLLEGTGELFF,TGTGCCAGCAGCTTAGCGGGTCTTCTAGAGGGTACCGGGGAGCTGTTTTTT
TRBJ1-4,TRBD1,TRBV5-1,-,CASSSGTGVANEKLFF,TGCGCCAGCAGCTCGGGGACAGGGGTAGCTAATGAAAAACTGTTTTTT
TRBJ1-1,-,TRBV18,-,CASSQGGTEAFF,TGTGCCAGCTCACAGGGTGGGACTGAAGCTTTCTTT
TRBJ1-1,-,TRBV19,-,CASRGGIDNTEAFF,TGTGCCAGTAGAGGGGGAATAGATAACACTGAAGCTTTCTTT
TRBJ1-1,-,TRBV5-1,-,CASSLGQINTEAFF,TGCGCCAGCAGCTTGGGTCAGATTAACACTGAAGCTTTCTTT
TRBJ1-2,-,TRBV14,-,CASSQERGGAKKSLYGYTF,TGTGCCAGCAGCCAAGAGCGAGGGGGAGCGAAAAAAAGTCTTTATGGCTACACCTTC
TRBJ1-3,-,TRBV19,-,CASSWTVGNTIYF,TGTGCCAGTAGTTGGACAGTTGGAAACACCATATATTTT
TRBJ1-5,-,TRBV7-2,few,CASSSQGSSNQPQHF,TGTGCCAGCAGCTCCCAGGGATCGAGCAATCAGCCCCAGCATTTT
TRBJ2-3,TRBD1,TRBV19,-,CASSIGQGSDTQYF,TGTGCCAGTAGTATCGGACAGGGGTCAGATACGCAGTATTTT
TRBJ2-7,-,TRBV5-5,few,CASSLMRSSYEQYF,TGTGCCAGCAGCTTGATGCGGAGCTCCTACGAGCAGTACTTC
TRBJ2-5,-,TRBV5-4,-,CASSLGGFQQETQYF,TGTGCCAGCAGCTTGGGGGGGTTTCAACAAGAGACCCAGTACTTC
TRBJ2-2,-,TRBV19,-,CASSTSANTGELFF,TGTGCCAGTAGTACCAGCGCGAACACCGGGGAGCTGTTTTTT
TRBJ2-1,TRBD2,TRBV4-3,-,CASSQKRGLENSYNEQFF,TGCGCCAGCAGCCAAAAACGGGGACTAGAAAATTCCTACAATGAGCAGTTCTTC
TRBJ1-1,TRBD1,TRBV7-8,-,CASSFPDRGFPKAFF,TGTGCCAGCAGCTTTCCGGACAGGGGGTTTCCGAAAGCTTTCTTT
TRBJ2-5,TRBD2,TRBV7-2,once,CASSLMPVGGRIQETQYF,TGTGCCAGCAGCTTAATGCCTGTAGGCGGGAGGATCCAAGAGACCCAGTACTTC
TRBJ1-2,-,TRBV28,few,CASSSDSGPYGYTF,TGTGCCAGCAGTTCCGACTCCGGACCCTATGGCTACACCTTC
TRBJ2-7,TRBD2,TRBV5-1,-,CASSLISGISSEQYF,TGCGCCAGCAGCTTGATTAGCGGGATATCCTCGGAGCAGTACTTC
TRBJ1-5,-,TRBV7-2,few,CASSNRTAARGPQHF,TGTGCCAGCAGCAACAGGACAGCTGCCCGGGGGCCCCAGCATTTT
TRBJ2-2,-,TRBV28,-,CASSLLETGELFF,TGTGCCAGCAGTTTACTAGAAACCGGGGAGCTGTTTTTT
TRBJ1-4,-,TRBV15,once,CATSYRDNNEKLFF,TGTGCCACCAGCTACCGGGACAATAATGAAAAACTGTTTTTT
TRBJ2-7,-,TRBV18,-,CASSPRGGYEQYF,TGTGCCAGCTCACCACGTGGGGGCTACGAGCAGTACTTC
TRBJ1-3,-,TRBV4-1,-,CANSPGQGVIPGNTIYF,TGCGCCAACAGCCCCGGACAAGGTGTAATCCCTGGAAACACCATATATTTT
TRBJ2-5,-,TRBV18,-,CASSPLPGTQETQYF,TGTGCCAGCTCACCACTGCCAGGGACCCAAGAGACCCAGTACTTC
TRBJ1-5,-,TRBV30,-,CAWSGKSNQPQHF,TGTGCCTGGAGTGGGAAAAGCAATCAGCCCCAGCATTTT
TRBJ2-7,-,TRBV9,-,CASSVGSSAYGDEQYF,TGTGCCAGCAGCGTAGGTAGTTCGGCTTACGGGGACGAGCAGTACTTC
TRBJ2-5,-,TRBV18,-,CASSPMDSQETQYF,TGTGCCAGCTCACCTATGGACTCACAAGAGACCCAGTACTTC
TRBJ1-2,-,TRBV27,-,CASSFTGRKNYGYTF,TGTGCCAGCAGTTTCACAGGTCGCAAAAACTATGGCTACACCTTC